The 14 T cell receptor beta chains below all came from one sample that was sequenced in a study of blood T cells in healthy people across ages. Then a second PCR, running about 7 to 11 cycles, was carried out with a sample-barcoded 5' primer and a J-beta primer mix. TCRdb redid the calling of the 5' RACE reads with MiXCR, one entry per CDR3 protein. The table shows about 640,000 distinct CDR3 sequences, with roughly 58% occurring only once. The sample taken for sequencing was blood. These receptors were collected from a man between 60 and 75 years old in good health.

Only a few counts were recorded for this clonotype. CDR3 residues: CSVEGGGNEQFF. The CDR3 coding sequence is TGCAGCGTTGAGGGAGGGGGCAATGAGCAGTTCTTC. The rearrangement uses TRBV29-1 and TRBJ2-1; a weak D match, TRBD2 (7 bases). The germline gives CDR1 SQVTM, CDR2 ANQGSEA. The CDR3 consists of 12 residues. Deletions cut 3 bases from V and 6 bases from J, with 9 bases between.

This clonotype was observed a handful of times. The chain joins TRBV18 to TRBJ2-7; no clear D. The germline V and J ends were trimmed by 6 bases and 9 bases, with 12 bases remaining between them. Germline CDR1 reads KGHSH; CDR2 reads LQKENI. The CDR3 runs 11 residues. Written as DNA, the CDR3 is TGTGCCAGCTCCGAGCCTCCCAGGCAGTACTTC. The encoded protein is CASSEPPRQYF.

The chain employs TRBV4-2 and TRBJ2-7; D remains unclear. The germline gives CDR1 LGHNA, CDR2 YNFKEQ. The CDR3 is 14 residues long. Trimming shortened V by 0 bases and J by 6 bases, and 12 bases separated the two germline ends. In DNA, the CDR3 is TGTGCCAGCAGCCAAGATGTGAAGAGCCGCGAGCAGTACTTC. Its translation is CASSQDVKSREQYF.

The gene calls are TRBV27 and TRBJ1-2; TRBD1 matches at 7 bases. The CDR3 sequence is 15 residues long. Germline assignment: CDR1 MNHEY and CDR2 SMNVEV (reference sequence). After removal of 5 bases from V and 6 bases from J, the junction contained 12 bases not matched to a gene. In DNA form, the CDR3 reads TGTGCCAGCAGTCCCACGACAGGGACTTGGAATGGCTACACCTTC. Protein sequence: CASSPTTGTWNGYTF.

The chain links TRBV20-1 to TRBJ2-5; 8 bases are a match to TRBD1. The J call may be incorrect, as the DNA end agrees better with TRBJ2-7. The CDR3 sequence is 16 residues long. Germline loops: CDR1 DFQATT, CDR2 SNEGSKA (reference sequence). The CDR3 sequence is CSANGGQTGGRYEQYF. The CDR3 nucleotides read TGCAGTGCCAATGGGGGGCAAACAGGGGGGAGATACGAGCAGTACTTC.

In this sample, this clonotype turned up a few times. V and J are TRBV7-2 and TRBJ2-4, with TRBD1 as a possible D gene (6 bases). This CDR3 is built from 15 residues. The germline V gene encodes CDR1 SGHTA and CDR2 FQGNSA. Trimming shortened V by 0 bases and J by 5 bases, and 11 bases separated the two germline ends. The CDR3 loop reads CASSLAVGAENIQYF. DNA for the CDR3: TGTGCCAGCAGCTTAGCGGTGGGGGCGGAAAACATTCAGTACTTC.

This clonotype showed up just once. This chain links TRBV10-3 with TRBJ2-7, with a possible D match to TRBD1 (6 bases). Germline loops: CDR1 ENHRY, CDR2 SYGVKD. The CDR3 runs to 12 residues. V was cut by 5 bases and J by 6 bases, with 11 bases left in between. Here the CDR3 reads CAISTTGSEQYF. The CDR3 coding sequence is TGTGCCATCAGTACCACAGGGTCCGAGCAGTACTTC.

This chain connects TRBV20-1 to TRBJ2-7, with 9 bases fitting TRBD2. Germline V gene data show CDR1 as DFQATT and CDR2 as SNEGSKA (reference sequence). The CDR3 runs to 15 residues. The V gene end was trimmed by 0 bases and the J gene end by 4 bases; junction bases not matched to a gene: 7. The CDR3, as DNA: TGCAGTGCTAGAGAGACGAGCGGGGGGCTGTACGAGCAGTACTTC. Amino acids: CSARETSGGLYEQYF.

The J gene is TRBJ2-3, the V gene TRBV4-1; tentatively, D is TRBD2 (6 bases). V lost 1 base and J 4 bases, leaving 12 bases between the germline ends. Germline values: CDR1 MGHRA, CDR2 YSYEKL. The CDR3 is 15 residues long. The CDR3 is CASSQGLLAPDTQYF. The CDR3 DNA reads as TGCGCCAGCAGCCAAGGCCTGCTAGCGCCAGATACGCAGTATTTT.

The CDR3 DNA sequence: TGCGCCAGCAGCCAGCCGGGGAGGGCCAATGAGCAGTTCTTC. It encodes CASSQPGRANEQFF. V is TRBV4-1 and J is TRBJ2-1, with 7 nucleotides matching TRBD2. Germline lookup yields CDR1 MGHRA and CDR2 YSYEKL. The CDR3 consists of 14 residues. V lost 3 bases and J lost 6; bases outside the gene matches: 5.

The CDR3 region is CASSLAGRVVGETQYF. CDR3 nucleotide sequence: TGCGCCAGCAGCTTGGCCGGCAGGGTTGTCGGTGAGACCCAGTACTTC. The rearrangement joins TRBV5-1 to TRBJ2-5, with D perhaps matching TRBD1 (5 bases). Germline V gene lookup returns CDR1 SGHRS and CDR2 YFSETQ. The length of the CDR3 is 16 residues. Deletions cut 0 bases from V and 5 bases from J, with 17 bases between.

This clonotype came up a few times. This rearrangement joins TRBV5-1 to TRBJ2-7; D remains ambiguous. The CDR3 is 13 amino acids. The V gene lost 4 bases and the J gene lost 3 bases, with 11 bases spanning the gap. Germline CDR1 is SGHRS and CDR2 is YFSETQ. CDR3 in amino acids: CASSADVHYEQYF. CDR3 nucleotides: TGCGCCAGCAGCGCCGACGTTCACTACGAGCAGTACTTC.

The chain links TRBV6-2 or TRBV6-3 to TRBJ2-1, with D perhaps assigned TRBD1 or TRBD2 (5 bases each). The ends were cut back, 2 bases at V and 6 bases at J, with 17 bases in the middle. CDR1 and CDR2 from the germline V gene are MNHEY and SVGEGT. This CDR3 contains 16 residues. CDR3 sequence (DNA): TGTGCCAGCAGTTACCGGACCGGGACCCGGGCCAATGAGCAGTTCTTC. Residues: CASSYRTGTRANEQFF.

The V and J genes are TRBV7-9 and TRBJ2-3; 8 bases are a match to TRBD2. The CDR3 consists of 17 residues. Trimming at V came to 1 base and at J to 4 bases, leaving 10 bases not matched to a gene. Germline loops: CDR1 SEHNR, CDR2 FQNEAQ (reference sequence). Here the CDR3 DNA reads TGTGCCAGCAGCTTAGATGGTAGCGGGGATGAGGCAGATACGCAGTATTTT. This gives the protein CASSLDGSGDEADTQYF.